Below are 5 T cell receptor beta chains sequenced from a single sample in a study of CXCR3-negative and CXCR3-positive naive CD8 T cells. General observations from the study: CXCR3-positive naive cells had more hydrophobic TRB CDR3s than CXCR3-negative naive cells.

Libraries were UMI-labeled 5' RACE TRB cDNA. TCRdb processed the 5' RACE reads again and assigns one entry to each CDR3 protein, with no DNA. The specimen's table records 55,000 to 65,000 distinct CDR3 sequences. Which antigens these TCRs recognize remains unknown. Source material: naive CXCR3+ CD8+ T cells from blood. Subset reported: CD45RO-CCR7+CD27+CD95- naive CD8+ T cells expressing CXCR3 (TNR3+). These receptors came from a human donor in good health. Some clones in this sample may be carry-over from other donors' samples.

The chain is built from TRBV28 and TRBJ2-5. This CDR3 has 14 amino acids. Germline assignment: CDR1 MDHEN and CDR2 SYDVKM. The CDR3 is CASSKDSIQETQYF.

CDR3 in amino acids: CASSGWGTLNTGELFF. This chain joins TRBV25-1 and TRBJ2-2; TCRdb's assignment of TRBD2 cannot be checked, as there is no DNA. Germline CDR1 and CDR2: MGHDK and SYGVNS. The CDR3 is made up of 16 amino acids.

V gene TRBV9 combines with J gene TRBJ2-3. The CDR3 is 15 residues long. Looked up from germline, CDR1 is SGDLS and CDR2 is YYNGEE. The CDR3 reads CASSVASGNTDTQYF.

The V and J genes are TRBV7-2 and TRBJ2-1; the TCRdb call, TRBD1, lacks DNA for checking. Germline V lookup: CDR1 SGHTA, CDR2 FQGNSA. This CDR3 comprises 16 residues. CDR3 region: CASTETGTGPLNEQFF.

The chain joins TRBV28 to TRBJ2-3; the D call from TCRdb, TRBD2, cannot be confirmed without DNA. In germline, CDR1 is MDHEN, CDR2 SYDVKM. The CDR3 consists of 17 residues. CDR3 loop: CASSPLPPDGRRDTQYF.